The T cell receptor (beta chain) described here comes from a study of blood T cell repertoires in COVID-19. The wider study: Donors in the United States, Italy and Spain gave samples during acute or convalescent COVID-19. From T cells, B-cell-depleted T cells, or PBMCs came the material, which was cDNA or gDNA.

As handled by the study authors: Scientists estimated how many nucleated cells there were by amplifying reference gene primers. Assay: immunoSEQ multiplex PCR; the TCRdb copy retains only in-frame clones and omits some. V, J and clone size are taken as reported in that table, and D and trimming were inferred from the DNA itself. The sample records just under 350,000 clones, around nine tenths being singletons. The CDR3 totals 15 residues. J was trimmed by 5 bases and V by 1 base; bases with no gene match: 5. Germline V CDR1 and CDR2: LGHNA, YNFKEQ. The chain carries TRBV4-2 and TRBJ1-1, with 9 bases identical to TRBD1. Sequenced: peripheral blood. This TCR was sampled from a woman between 18 and 29 years old who had recovered from COVID-19. For the CDR3, the DNA is TGTGCCAGCAGCCAAGGAACAGGGGGCTTTACTGAAGCTTTCTTT. It specifies CASSQGTGGFTEAFF.